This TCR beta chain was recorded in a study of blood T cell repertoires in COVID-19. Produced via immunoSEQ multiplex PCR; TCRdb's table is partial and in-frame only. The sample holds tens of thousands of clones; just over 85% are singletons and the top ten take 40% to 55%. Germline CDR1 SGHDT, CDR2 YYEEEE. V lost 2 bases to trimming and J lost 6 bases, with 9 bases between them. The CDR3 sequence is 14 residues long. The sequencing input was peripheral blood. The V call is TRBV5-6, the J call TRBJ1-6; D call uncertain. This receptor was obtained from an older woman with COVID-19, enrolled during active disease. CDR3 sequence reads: CASSFGQFNSPLHF. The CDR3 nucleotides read TGTGCCAGCAGCTTTGGCCAGTTTAATTCACCCCTCCACTTT.